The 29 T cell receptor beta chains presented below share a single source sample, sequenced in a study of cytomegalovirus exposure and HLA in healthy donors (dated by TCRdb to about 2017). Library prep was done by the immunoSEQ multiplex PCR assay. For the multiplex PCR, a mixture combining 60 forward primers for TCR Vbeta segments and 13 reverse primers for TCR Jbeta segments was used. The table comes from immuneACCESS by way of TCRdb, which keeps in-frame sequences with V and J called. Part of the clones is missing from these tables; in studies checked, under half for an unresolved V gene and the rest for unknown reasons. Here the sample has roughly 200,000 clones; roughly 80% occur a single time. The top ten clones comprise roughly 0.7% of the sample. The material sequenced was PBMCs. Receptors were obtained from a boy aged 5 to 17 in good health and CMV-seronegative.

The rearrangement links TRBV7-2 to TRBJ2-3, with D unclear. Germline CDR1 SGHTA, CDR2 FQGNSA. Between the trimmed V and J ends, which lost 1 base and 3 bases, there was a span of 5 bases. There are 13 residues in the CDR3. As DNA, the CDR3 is TGTGCCAGCAGCTTAGTTATGACAGATACGCAGTATTTT. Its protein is CASSLVMTDTQYF. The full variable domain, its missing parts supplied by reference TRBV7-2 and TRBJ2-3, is GAGVSQSPSNKVTEKGKDVELRCDPISGHTALYWYRQSLGQGLEFLIYFQGNSAPDKSGLPSDRFSAERTGGSVSTLTIQRTQQEDSAVYLCASSLVMTDTQYFGPGTRLTVL.

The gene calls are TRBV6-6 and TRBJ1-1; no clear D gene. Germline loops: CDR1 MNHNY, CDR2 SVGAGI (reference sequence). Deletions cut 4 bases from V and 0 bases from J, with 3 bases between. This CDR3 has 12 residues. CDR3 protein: CASSSVNTEAFF. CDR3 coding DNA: TGTGCCAGCAGTTCGGTGAACACTGAAGCTTTCTTT.

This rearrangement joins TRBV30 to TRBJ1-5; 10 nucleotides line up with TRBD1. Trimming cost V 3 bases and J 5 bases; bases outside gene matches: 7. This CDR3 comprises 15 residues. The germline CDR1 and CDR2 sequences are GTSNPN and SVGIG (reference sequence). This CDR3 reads CAWSRGDRGYQPQHF. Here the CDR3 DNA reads TGTGCCTGGAGCCGAGGGGACAGGGGTTATCAGCCCCAGCATTTT.

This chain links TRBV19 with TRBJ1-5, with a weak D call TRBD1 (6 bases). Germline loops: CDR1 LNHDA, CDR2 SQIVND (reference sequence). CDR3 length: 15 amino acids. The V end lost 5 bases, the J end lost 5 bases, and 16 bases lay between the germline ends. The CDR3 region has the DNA TGTGCCAGTAGTTACCAAGGGGGGGAGCATCAGCCCCAGCATTTT. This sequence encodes CASSYQGGEHQPQHF.

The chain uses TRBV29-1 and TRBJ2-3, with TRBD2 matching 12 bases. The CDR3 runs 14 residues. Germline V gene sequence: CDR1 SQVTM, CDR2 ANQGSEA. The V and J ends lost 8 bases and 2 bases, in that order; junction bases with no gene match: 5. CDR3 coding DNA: TGCAGCTTGGGGACTAGCGGGTACACAGATACGCAGTATTTT. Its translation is CSLGTSGYTDTQYF.

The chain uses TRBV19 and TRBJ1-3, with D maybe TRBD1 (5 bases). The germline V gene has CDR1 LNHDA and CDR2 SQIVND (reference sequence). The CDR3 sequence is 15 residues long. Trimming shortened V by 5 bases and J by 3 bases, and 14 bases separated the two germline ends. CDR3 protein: CASSLGHGGGNTIYF. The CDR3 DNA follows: TGTGCCAGTAGTCTCGGACACGGGGGTGGAAACACCATATATTTT. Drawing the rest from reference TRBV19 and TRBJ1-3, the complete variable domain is DGGITQSPKYLFRKEGQNVTLSCEQNLNHDAMYWYRQDPGQGLRLIYYSQIVNDFQKGDIAEGYSVSREKKESFPLTVTSAQKNPTAFYLCASSLGHGGGNTIYFGEGSWLTVV.

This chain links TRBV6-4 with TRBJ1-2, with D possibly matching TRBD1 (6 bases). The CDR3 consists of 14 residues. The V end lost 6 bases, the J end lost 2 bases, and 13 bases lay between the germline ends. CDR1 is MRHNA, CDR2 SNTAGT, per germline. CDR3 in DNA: TGTGCCAGCAGACCCACAGGGTCAAACTATGGCTACACCTTC. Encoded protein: CASRPTGSNYGYTF.

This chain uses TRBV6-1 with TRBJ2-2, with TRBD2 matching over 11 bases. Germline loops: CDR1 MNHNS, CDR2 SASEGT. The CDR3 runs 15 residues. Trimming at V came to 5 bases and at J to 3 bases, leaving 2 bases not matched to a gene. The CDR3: CASSPLAGDTGELFF. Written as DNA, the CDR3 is TGTGCCAGCAGTCCACTAGCGGGAGACACCGGGGAGCTGTTTTTT.

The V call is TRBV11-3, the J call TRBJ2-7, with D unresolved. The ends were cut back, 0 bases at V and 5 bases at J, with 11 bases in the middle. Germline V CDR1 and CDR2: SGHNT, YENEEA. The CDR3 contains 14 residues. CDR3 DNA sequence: TGTGCCAGCAGCTTAGATCGGTGGCAGGACGAGCAGTACTTC. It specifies CASSLDRWQDEQYF.

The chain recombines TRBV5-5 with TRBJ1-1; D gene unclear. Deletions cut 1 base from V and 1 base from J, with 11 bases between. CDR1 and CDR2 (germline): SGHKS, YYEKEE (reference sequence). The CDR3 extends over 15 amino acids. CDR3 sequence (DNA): TGTGCCAGCAGCTTGATCGGAGCGAGGAACACTGAAGCTTTCTTT. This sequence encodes CASSLIGARNTEAFF.

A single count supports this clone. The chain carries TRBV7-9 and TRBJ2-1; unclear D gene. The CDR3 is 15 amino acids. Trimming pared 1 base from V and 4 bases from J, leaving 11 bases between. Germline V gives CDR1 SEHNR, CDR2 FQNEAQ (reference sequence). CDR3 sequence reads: CASSLGRSQYNEQFF. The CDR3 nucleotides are TGTGCCAGCAGCTTAGGGCGGAGTCAGTACAATGAGCAGTTCTTC.

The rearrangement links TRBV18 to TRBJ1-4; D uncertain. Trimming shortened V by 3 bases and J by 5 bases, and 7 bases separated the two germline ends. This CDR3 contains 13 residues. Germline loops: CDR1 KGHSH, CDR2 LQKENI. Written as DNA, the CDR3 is TGTGCCAGCTCACCTGAACAAAATGAAAAACTGTTTTTT. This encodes CASSPEQNEKLFF.

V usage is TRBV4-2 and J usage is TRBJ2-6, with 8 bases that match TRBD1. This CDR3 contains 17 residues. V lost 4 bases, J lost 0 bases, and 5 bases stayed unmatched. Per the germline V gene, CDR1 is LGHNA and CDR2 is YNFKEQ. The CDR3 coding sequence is TGTGCCAGCAGCCCCGGGACAGGCCACTCTGGGGCCAACGTCCTGACTTTC. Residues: CASSPGTGHSGANVLTF.

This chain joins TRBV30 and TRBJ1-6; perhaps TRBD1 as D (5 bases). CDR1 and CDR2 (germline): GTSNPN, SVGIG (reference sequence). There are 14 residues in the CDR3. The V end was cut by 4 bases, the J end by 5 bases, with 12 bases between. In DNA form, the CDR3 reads TGTGCCTGGACAAGGGGTCAGGATAATTCACCCCTCCACTTT. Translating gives CAWTRGQDNSPLHF. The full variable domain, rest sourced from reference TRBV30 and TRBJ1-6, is SQTIHQWPATLVQPVGSPLSLECTVEGTSNPNLYWYRQAAGRGLQLLFYSVGIGQISSEVPQNLSASRPQDRQFILSSKKLLLSDSGFYLCAWTRGQDNSPLHFGNGTRLTVT.

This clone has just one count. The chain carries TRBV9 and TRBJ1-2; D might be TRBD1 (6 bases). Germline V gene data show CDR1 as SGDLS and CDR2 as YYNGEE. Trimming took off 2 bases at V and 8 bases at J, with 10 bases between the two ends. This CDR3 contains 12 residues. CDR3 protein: CASSVTGRGYTF. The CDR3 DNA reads TGTGCCAGCAGCGTTACAGGGCGCGGCTACACCTTC.

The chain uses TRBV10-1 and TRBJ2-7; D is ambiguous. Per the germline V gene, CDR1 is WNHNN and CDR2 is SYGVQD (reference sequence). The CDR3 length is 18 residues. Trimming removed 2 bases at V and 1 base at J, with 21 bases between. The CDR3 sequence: CASSEPLPNSRISYEQYF. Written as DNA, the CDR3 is TGCGCCAGCAGTGAGCCGTTACCGAACAGCAGGATTTCCTACGAGCAGTACTTC.

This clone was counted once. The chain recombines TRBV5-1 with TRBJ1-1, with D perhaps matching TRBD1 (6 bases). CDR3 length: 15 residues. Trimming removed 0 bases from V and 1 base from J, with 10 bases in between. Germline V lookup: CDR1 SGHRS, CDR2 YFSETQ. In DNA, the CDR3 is TGCGCCAGCAGCTTGGTCAGGGGACCGAACACTGAAGCTTTCTTT. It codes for CASSLVRGPNTEAFF.

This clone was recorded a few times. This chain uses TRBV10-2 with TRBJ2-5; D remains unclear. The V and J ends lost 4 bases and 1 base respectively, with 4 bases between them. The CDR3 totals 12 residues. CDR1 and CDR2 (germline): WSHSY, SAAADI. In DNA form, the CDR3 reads TGCGCCAGCAGTGGGCTCCAAGAGACCCAGTACTTC. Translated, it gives CASSGLQETQYF.

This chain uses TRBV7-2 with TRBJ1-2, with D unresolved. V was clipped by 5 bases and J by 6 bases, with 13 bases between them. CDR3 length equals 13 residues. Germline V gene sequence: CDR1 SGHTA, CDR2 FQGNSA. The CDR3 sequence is CASSPVHSDGYTF. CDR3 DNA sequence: TGTGCCAGCAGCCCGGTCCACAGTGATGGCTACACCTTC.

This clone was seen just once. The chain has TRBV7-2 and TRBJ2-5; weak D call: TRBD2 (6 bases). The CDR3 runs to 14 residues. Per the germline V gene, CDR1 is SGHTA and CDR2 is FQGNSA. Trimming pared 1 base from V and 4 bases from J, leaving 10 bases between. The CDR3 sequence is CASSLGGDPETQYF. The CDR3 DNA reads TGTGCCAGCAGCTTAGGCGGGGACCCAGAGACCCAGTACTTC.

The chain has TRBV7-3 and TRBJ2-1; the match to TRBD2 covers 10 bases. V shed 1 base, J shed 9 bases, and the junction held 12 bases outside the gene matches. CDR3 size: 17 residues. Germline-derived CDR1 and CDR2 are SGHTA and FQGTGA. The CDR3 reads CASSLSLSSGSRFEQFF. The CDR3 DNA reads TGTGCCAGCAGCTTAAGTTTATCTAGCGGGAGTCGTTTTGAGCAGTTCTTC.

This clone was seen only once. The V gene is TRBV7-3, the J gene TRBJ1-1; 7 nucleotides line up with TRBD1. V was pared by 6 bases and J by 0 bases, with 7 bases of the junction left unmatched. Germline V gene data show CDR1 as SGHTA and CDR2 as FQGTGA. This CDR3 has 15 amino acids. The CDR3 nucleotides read TGTGCCAGCAGTCAGGAGGGGGCCCTGAACACTGAAGCTTTCTTT. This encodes CASSQEGALNTEAFF.

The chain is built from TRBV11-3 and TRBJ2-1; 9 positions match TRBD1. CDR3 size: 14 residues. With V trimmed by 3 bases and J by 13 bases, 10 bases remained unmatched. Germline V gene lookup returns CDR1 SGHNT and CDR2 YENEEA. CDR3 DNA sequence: TGTGCCAGCAGCTTGGACTCCGGGACAGGGAAACAGTTCTTC. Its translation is CASSLDSGTGKQFF.

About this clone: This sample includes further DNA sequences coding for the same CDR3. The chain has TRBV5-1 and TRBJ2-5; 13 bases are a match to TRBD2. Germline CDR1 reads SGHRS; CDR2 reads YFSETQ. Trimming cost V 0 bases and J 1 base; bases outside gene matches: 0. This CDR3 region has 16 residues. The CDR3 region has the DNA TGCGCCAGCAGCTTGGGACTAGCGGGAGGCCAAGAGACCCAGTACTTC. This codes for CASSLGLAGGQETQYF.

The CDR3 reads CASFSGTGDTGELFF. The DNA of the CDR3 is TGTGCCAGCTTCAGTGGGACAGGGGACACCGGGGAGCTGTTTTTT. V is TRBV6-5 and J is TRBJ2-2, with 10 nucleotides matching TRBD1. This CDR3 region has 15 residues. Germline V gene lookup returns CDR1 MNHEY and CDR2 SVGAGI. The J segment lost 3 bases and the V segment lost 8 bases, leaving 6 bases of the junction unmatched.

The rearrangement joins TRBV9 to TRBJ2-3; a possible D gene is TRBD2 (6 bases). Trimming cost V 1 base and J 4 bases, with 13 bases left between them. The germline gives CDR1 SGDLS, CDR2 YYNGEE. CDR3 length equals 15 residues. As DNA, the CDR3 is TGTGCCAGCAGCGTACTGACGGGAGAAGCAGATACGCAGTATTTT. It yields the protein CASSVLTGEADTQYF.

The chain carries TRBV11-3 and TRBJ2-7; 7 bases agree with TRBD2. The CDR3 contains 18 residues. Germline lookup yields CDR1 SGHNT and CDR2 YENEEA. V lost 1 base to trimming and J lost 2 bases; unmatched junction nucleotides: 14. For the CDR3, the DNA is TGTGCCAGCAGCTTAGTGAGTACGCCAGCGGGACGCACCTACGAGCAGTACTTC. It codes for CASSLVSTPAGRTYEQYF.

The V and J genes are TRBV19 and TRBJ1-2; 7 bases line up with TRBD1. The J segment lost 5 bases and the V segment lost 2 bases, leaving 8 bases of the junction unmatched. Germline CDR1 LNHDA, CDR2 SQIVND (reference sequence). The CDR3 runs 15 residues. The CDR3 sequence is CASSITRDSVYGYTF. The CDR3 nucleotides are TGTGCCAGTAGTATAACCAGGGACAGCGTTTATGGCTACACCTTC.

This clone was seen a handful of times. The CDR3 loop reads CASSYDRATNEKLFF. For the CDR3, the DNA is TGTGCCAGCAGTTATGATCGCGCAACTAATGAAAAACTGTTTTTT. The V gene is TRBV6-6, the J gene TRBJ1-4; D call uncertain. The V gene's germline CDR1 is MNHNY and CDR2 SVGAGI (reference sequence). V was trimmed by 3 bases and J by 0 bases, leaving 8 bases between them. The CDR3 is made up of 15 amino acids.